The entry below describes one T cell receptor (beta chain). The sample originates from a study of blood T cell repertoires in COVID-19. Background on the study: Sites across the United States, Italy and Spain contributed samples from acute and convalescent COVID-19.

The data were produced by immunoSEQ multiplex PCR, yet TCRdb's version contains in-frame clones alone and is incomplete. The sample lists approximately 130,000 clones, about 85% occurring once. This receptor was taken from a man between 60 and 70 years old with acute or convalescent COVID-19. Sequenced: peripheral blood.

CDR3 residues: CASSEPSGPDTDTQYF. The CDR3 DNA sequence: TGCGCCAGCAGTGAGCCTAGCGGGCCCGACACAGATACGCAGTATTTT. The chain links TRBV10-2 to TRBJ2-3; 8 nucleotides match TRBD2. The V and J ends lost 2 bases and 2 bases, in that order; junction bases with no gene match: 6. Germline CDR1 and CDR2: WSHSY and SAAADI. This CDR3 has 16 residues.